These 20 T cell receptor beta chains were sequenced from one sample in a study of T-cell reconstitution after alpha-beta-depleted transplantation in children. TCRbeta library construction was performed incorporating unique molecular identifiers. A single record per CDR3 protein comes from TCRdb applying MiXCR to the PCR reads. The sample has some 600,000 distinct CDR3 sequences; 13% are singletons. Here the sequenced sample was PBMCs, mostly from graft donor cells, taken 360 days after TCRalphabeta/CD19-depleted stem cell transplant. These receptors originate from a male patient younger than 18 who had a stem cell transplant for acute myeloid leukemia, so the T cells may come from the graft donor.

The CDR3 protein is CAWRRGLNTEAFF. The CDR3 region has the DNA TGTGCCTGGAGGAGGGGGCTGAACACTGAAGCTTTCTTT. This rearrangement joins TRBV30 to TRBJ1-1; 7 bases align to TRBD1. The V gene end was trimmed by 3 bases and the J gene end by 0 bases; junction bases not matched to a gene: 1. Per germline, CDR1 GTSNPN and CDR2 SVGIG (reference sequence). The CDR3 is 13 amino acids.

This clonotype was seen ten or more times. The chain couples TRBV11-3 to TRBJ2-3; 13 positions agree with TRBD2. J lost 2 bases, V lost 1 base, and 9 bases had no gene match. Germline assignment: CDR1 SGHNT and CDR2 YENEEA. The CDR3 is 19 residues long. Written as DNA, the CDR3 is TGTGCCAGCAGCTTAGTCCCGGGACTAGCGGGAAGTAACACAGATACGCAGTATTTT. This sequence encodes CASSLVPGLAGSNTDTQYF.

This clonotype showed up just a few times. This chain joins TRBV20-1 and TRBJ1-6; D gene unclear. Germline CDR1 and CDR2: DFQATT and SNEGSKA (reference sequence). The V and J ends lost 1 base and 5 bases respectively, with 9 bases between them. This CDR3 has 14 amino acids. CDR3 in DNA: TGCAGTGCTAGAGTGGGGAGTAATAATTCACCCCTCCACTTT. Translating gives CSARVGSNNSPLHF.

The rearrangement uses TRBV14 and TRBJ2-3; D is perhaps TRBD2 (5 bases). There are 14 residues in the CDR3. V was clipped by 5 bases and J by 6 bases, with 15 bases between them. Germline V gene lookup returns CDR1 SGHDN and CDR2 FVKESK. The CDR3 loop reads CASSNIAPLDTQYF. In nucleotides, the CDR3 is TGTGCCAGCAGCAATATAGCGCCCCTGGATACGCAGTATTTT.

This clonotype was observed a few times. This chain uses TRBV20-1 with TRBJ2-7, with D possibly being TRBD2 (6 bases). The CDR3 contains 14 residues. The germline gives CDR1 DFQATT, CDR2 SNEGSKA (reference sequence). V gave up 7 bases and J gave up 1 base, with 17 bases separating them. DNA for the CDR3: TGCAGTGTCAACCCAGCGGGCCCTTCCTACGAGCAGTACTTC. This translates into CSVNPAGPSYEQYF.

The CDR3: CSVARVGEQYF. CDR3 DNA sequence: TGCAGCGTTGCCAGGGTGGGTGAGCAGTACTTC. This chain joins TRBV29-1 and TRBJ2-7, with D possibly matching TRBD1 (5 bases). Trimming left V 4 bases short and J 7 bases short, with 11 bases between. Germline loops: CDR1 SQVTM, CDR2 ANQGSEA. The CDR3 loop spans 11 amino acids.

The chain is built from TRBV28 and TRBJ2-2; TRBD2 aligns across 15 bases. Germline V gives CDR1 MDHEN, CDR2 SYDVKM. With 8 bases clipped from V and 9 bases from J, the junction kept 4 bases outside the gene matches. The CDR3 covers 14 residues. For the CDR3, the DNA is TGTGCCAGCGGACTAGCGGGAGGGCGATGGGAGCTGTTTTTT. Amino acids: CASGLAGGRWELFF.

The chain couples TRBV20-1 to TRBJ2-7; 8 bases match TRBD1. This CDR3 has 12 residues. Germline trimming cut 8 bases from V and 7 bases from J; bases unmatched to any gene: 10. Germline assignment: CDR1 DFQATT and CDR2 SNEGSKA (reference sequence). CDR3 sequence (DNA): TGCAGTCCAGGACAGGGTCTGAGGGAGCAGTACTTC. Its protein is CSPGQGLREQYF.

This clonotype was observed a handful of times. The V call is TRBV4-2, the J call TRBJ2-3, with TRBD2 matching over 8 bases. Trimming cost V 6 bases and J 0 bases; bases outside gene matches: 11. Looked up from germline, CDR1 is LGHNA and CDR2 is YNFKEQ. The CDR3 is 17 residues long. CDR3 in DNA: TGTGCCAGCAGTTTCGGCAGTAGCGGGAAAAGCACAGATACGCAGTATTTT. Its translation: CASSFGSSGKSTDTQYF.

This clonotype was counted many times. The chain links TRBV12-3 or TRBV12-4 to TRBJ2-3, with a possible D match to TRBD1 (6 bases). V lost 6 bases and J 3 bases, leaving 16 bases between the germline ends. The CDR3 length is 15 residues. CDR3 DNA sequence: TGTGCCAGCAGCCCCTTGGGGGCGTGGACAGATACGCAGTATTTT. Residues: CASSPLGAWTDTQYF.

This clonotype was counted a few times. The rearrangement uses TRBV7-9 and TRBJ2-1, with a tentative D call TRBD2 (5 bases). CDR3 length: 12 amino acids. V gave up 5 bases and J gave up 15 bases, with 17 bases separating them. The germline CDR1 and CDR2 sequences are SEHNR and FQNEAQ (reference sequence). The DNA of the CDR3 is TGTGCCAGCAGCCCCGGGCCTCCCGAGGGGTTCTTC. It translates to CASSPGPPEGFF.

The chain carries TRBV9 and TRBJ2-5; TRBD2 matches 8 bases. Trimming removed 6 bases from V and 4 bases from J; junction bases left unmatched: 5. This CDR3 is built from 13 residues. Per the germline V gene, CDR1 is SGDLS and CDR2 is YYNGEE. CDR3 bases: TGTGCCAGCACCAGAGCGGGAGCAGAGACCCAGTACTTC. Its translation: CASTRAGAETQYF.

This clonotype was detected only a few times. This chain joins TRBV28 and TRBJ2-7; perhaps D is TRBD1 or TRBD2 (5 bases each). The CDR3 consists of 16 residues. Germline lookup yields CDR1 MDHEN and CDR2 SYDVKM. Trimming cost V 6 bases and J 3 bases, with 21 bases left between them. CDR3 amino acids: CASSPIGWGFYYEQYF. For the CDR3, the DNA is TGTGCCAGCAGCCCAATAGGGTGGGGGTTCTACTACGAGCAGTACTTC.

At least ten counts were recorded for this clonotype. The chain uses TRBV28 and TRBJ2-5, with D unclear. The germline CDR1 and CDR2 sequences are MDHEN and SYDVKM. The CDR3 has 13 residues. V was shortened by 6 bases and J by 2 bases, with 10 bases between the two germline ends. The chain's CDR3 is CASRSTWQETQYF. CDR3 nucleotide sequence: TGTGCCAGCAGGTCCACCTGGCAAGAGACCCAGTACTTC.

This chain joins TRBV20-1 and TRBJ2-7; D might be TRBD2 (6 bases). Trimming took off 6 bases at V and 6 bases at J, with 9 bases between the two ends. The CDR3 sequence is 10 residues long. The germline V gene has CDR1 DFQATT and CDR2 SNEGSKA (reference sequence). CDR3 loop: CSAVGGEQYF. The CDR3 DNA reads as TGCAGTGCGGTGGGAGGCGAGCAGTACTTC.

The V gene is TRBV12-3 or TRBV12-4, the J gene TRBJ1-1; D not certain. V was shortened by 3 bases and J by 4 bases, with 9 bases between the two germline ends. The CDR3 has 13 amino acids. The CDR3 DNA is TGTGCCAGCAGTTTTCGGTTCCCCACTGAAGCTTTCTTT. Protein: CASSFRFPTEAFF.

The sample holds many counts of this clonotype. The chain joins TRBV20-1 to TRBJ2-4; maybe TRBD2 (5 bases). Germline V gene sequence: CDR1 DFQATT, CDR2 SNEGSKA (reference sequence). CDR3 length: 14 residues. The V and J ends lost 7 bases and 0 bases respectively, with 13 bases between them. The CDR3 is CSVGADVAKNIQYF. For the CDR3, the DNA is TGCAGTGTAGGAGCGGACGTAGCCAAAAACATTCAGTACTTC.

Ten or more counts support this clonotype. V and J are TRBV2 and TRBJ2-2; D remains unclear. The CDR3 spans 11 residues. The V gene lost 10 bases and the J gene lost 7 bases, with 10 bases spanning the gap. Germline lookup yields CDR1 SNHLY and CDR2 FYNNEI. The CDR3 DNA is TGTGCCACCCAGCGAGTCGGGGAGCTGTTTTTT. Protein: CATQRVGELFF.

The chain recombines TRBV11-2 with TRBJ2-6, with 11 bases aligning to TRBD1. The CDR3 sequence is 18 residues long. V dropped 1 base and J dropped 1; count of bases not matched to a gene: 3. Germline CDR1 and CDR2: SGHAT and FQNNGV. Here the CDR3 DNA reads TGTGCCAGCAGCTTAGTCGGGACAGGGGGGTCTGGGGCCAACGTCCTGACTTTC. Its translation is CASSLVGTGGSGANVLTF.

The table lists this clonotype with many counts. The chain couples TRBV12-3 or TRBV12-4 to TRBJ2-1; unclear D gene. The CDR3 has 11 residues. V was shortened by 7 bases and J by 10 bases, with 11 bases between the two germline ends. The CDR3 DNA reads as TGTGCCAGCACCATCGACTTAGAGCAGTTCTTC. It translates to CASTIDLEQFF.